Following are 24 T cell receptor beta chains from one sample sequenced in a study of cytomegalovirus exposure and HLA in healthy donors. Researchers ran the PCR with 60 Vbeta and 13 Jbeta primers. TCRdb's table, derived via immunoSEQ multiplex PCR, lists solely in-frame clones and lacks some. The table includes some 160,000 clones, approximately 75% detected once. Sequenced material: PBMCs. These receptors were taken from a man aged 45-60 years in good health and CMV-seropositive.

This clone turned up a few times. CDR3 residues: CASIAGNQETQYF. CDR3 DNA sequence: TGTGCCAGCATAGCGGGGAACCAAGAGACCCAGTACTTC. This chain uses TRBV25-1 with TRBJ2-5; 8 nucleotides align to TRBD2. The germline gives CDR1 MGHDK, CDR2 SYGVNS. The CDR3 sequence is 13 residues long. V was clipped by 7 bases and J by 0 bases; unmatched bases: 1.

The CDR3 sequence: CASSTIASGGSGETQYF. The DNA for the CDR3 is TGTGCCAGCAGTACTATAGCTAGCGGGGGCTCGGGAGAGACCCAGTACTTC. V usage is TRBV28 and J usage is TRBJ2-5; 10 bases line up with TRBD2. The junction had 13 bases not matched to a gene; V was cut back by 5 bases and J by 4 bases. The CDR3 is made up of 17 amino acids. Germline CDR1 reads MDHEN; CDR2 reads SYDVKM.

V usage is TRBV19 and J usage is TRBJ1-2; 9 nucleotides line up with TRBD1. Germline CDR1 LNHDA, CDR2 SQIVND (reference sequence). The CDR3 is 14 amino acids. V shed 4 bases, J shed 7 bases, and the junction held 7 bases outside the gene matches. CDR3 in DNA: TGTGCCAGTAGTAGCGGACAGGGGAAATTTGGCTACACCTTC. Translating gives CASSSGQGKFGYTF.

This clone was seen more than once but under ten times. The rearrangement links TRBV28 to TRBJ1-4, with TRBD1 identical over 11 bases. Germline trimming cut 7 bases from V and 5 bases from J; bases unmatched to any gene: 15. This CDR3 has 18 residues. CDR1 is MDHEN, CDR2 SYDVKM, per germline. Written as DNA, the CDR3 is TGTGCCAGCATTCCCACAGGACAGGGGGCTGTTTTAAATGAAAAACTGTTTTTT. Its protein is CASIPTGQGAVLNEKLFF.

This clone appeared a few times. The chain uses TRBV7-9 and TRBJ1-1; D gene uncertain. The V end was cut by 2 bases, the J end by 1 base, with 11 bases between. The CDR3 consists of 15 residues. Germline V gives CDR1 SEHNR, CDR2 FQNEAQ (reference sequence). CDR3 nucleotide sequence: TGTGCCAGCAGCTTAATGGGCTACTCGAACACTGAAGCTTTCTTT. Encoded protein: CASSLMGYSNTEAFF.

V gene TRBV5-1 combines with J gene TRBJ2-7; D is unresolved. CDR1 and CDR2 (germline): SGHRS, YFSETQ. CDR3 length: 16 amino acids. Trimming took 1 base from V and 2 from J, leaving 16 bases between them. CDR3 in DNA: TGCGCCAGCAGCTTGACCCTTGACGCGGTCACCTACGAGCAGTACTTC. This translates into CASSLTLDAVTYEQYF.

This clone was observed a few times. The chain combines TRBV6-5 with TRBJ1-4; D gene ambiguous. CDR3 size: 16 residues. The germline gives CDR1 MNHEY, CDR2 SVGAGI. The V end was cut by 2 bases, the J end by 6 bases, with 16 bases between. In DNA form, the CDR3 reads TGTGCCAGCAGTTACGACGCGGGAAGGCGCCATGAAAAACTGTTTTTT. Translated, it gives CASSYDAGRRHEKLFF.

J is TRBJ2-2 and V is TRBV7-6; tentatively, D is TRBD2 (5 bases). CDR1 is SGHVS, CDR2 FNYEAQ, per germline. The V end was cut by 1 base, the J end by 4 bases, with 10 bases between. CDR3 length equals 15 residues. CDR3 nucleotides: TGTGCCAGCAGCTTAGGCTCCGGAGGCACCGGGGAGCTGTTTTTT. Translation gives CASSLGSGGTGELFF.

The J gene is TRBJ1-6, the V gene TRBV6-1, with a weak D call TRBD1 (5 bases). Germline lookup yields CDR1 MNHNS and CDR2 SASEGT. The CDR3 length is 15 residues. The V and J ends lost 7 bases and 2 bases respectively, with 12 bases between them. CDR3 loop: CASISRVTYNSPLHF. CDR3 coding DNA: TGTGCCAGCATATCCAGGGTAACCTATAATTCACCCCTCCACTTT.

The chain is built from TRBV5-1 and TRBJ1-5, with D perhaps TRBD1 (5 bases). The length of the CDR3 is 15 residues. The germline V gene has CDR1 SGHRS and CDR2 YFSETQ. Trimming pared 4 bases from V and 2 bases from J, leaving 13 bases between. In DNA form, the CDR3 reads TGCGCCAGCAGCCGAGAACTGGGGCGCAATCAGCCCCAGCATTTT. This codes for CASSRELGRNQPQHF.

The table lists this clone with a few counts. This chain links TRBV5-4 with TRBJ2-2, with 8 bases lining up with TRBD1. The CDR3 sequence is 17 residues long. V trimming: 0 bases; J trimming: 1 base; junction bases outside the gene matches: 5. From germline, CDR1 is SGHNT and CDR2 YYREEE (reference sequence). The CDR3 protein is CASSLGPGQGNTGELFF. As DNA, the CDR3 is TGTGCCAGCAGCTTGGGACCAGGACAGGGGAACACCGGGGAGCTGTTTTTT.

The chain is built from TRBV5-8 and TRBJ1-2; TRBD1 is a possible D gene (5 bases). The V end lost 0 bases, the J end lost 0 bases, and 6 bases lay between the germline ends. Germline CDR1 reads SGHTS; CDR2 reads YDEGEE. There are 14 residues in the CDR3. The CDR3 DNA follows: TGTGCCAGCAGCTTGGCAGGGCCTAACTATGGCTACACCTTC. Amino acid sequence: CASSLAGPNYGYTF.

The chain combines TRBV28 with TRBJ1-4; 11 nucleotides align to TRBD1. The ends lost 6 bases at V and 7 bases at J; junction bases unmatched: 4. Germline-derived CDR1 and CDR2 are MDHEN and SYDVKM. The CDR3 spans 14 residues. The CDR3 nucleotides read TGTGCCAGCAGGGGGACAGGGGGAATTGAAAAACTGTTTTTT. Translation: CASRGTGGIEKLFF.

The chain joins TRBV7-9 to TRBJ2-3; D perhaps matches TRBD1 (5 bases). Germline assignment: CDR1 SEHNR and CDR2 FQNEAQ (reference sequence). V lost 6 bases and J 6 bases, leaving 13 bases between the germline ends. There are 13 residues in the CDR3. The CDR3 DNA reads as TGTGCCAGCAGGGCCAGGGTTTCGGATACGCAGTATTTT. It specifies CASRARVSDTQYF.

The chain has TRBV7-7 and TRBJ2-1, with 12 positions matching TRBD2. J lost 6 bases, V lost 5 bases, and 5 bases had no gene match. The length of the CDR3 is 15 residues. The germline V gene encodes CDR1 SSHAT and CDR2 FNYEAQ (reference sequence). The CDR3 loop is CASSLLAGGPNEQFF. The CDR3 nucleotides are TGTGCCAGCAGCCTACTAGCGGGGGGACCCAATGAGCAGTTCTTC.

V is TRBV4-3 and J is TRBJ1-1, with 9 bases aligning to TRBD1. Trimming at V came to 0 bases and at J to 2 bases, leaving 4 bases not matched to a gene. From germline, CDR1 is LGHNA and CDR2 YSLEER. The CDR3 has 16 amino acids. CDR3 region: CASSQDHTGGNTEAFF. DNA for the CDR3: TGCGCCAGCAGCCAAGATCATACAGGGGGCAACACTGAAGCTTTCTTT.

The chain combines TRBV29-1 with TRBJ2-2; no definite D call. From germline, CDR1 is SQVTM and CDR2 ANQGSEA. The ends were cut back, 5 bases at V and 2 bases at J, with 9 bases in the middle. The CDR3 is made up of 13 amino acids. DNA of the CDR3: TGCAGCGTTATCCCAGAAAACACCGGGGAGCTGTTTTTT. Residues: CSVIPENTGELFF.

This chain uses TRBV18 with TRBJ1-5, with a possible D match to TRBD1 (5 bases). This CDR3 has 14 amino acids. CDR1 and CDR2 (germline): KGHSH, LQKENI. V was pared by 5 bases and J by 4 bases, with 12 bases between. CDR3 loop: CASSDGQQNQPQHF. Written as DNA, the CDR3 is TGTGCCAGCTCAGATGGACAACAAAATCAGCCCCAGCATTTT.

The chain combines TRBV30 with TRBJ1-6; D may be TRBD1 (6 bases). Trimming left V 5 bases short and J 9 bases short, with 29 bases between. CDR1 is GTSNPN, CDR2 SVGIG, per germline (reference sequence). There are 18 residues in the CDR3. The CDR3 bases are TGTGCCTGGCCCACCCAGGGCAGATTAGGGGGAAAGGGTTCACCCCTCCACTTT. Residues: CAWPTQGRLGGKGSPLHF.

The J gene is TRBJ1-4, the V gene TRBV15; D remains ambiguous. This CDR3 comprises 14 residues. Trimming pared 1 base from V and 4 bases from J, leaving 7 bases between. Looked up from germline, CDR1 is LNHNV and CDR2 is YYDKDF (reference sequence). The CDR3 DNA follows: TGTGCCACCAGCAGAGGTATCAGTAATGAAAAACTGTTTTTT. It specifies CATSRGISNEKLFF.

The rearrangement joins TRBV5-6 to TRBJ1-2; TRBD1 aligns across 7 bases. V lost 2 bases to trimming and J lost 4 bases; unmatched junction nucleotides: 8. Germline-derived CDR1 and CDR2 are SGHDT and YYEEEE. CDR3 length: 15 amino acids. The CDR3 DNA reads as TGTGCCAGCAGCTTTTTTGACAGGGTAACCTATGGCTACACCTTC. This codes for CASSFFDRVTYGYTF.

Note on this clone: Other nucleotide sequences from this sample produce the same CDR3. The rearrangement joins TRBV7-6 to TRBJ1-1; TRBD1 aligns across 8 bases. The V gene's germline CDR1 is SGHVS and CDR2 FNYEAQ. The CDR3 spans 14 residues. V lost 6 bases, J lost 1 base, and 4 bases stayed unmatched. The chain's CDR3 is CASSLDRGNTEAFF. In DNA form, the CDR3 reads TGTGCCAGCAGTCTCGACAGGGGGAACACTGAAGCTTTCTTT.

With respect to this clone: Relative to the germline gene, one junction end is altered; a read error may explain this. The rearrangement uses TRBV7-9 and TRBJ1-1; D is uncertain. The V gene's germline CDR1 is SEHNR and CDR2 FQNEAQ (reference sequence). This CDR3 is built from 16 residues. CDR3 coding DNA: TGTGTCAGCAGCTTAAAGATCAGTAGCTATAGCACTGAAGCTTTCTTT. It translates to CVSSLKISSYSTEAFF.

V gene TRBV29-1 combines with J gene TRBJ2-1; weak D call: TRBD2 (6 bases). V dropped 5 bases and J dropped 0 bases, with 14 bases sitting between them. The CDR3 is 15 residues long. Germline V gene lookup returns CDR1 SQVTM and CDR2 ANQGSEA. The CDR3 loop reads CSVSISGSSYNEQFF. DNA of the CDR3: TGCAGCGTTTCCATTAGCGGAAGCTCCTACAATGAGCAGTTCTTC.